The 7 T cell receptor beta chains given below trace back to one sample, sequenced in a study of neurological immune-mediated disorders. TCRdb processed the 5' RACE reads anew with MiXCR; each CDR3 protein has one entry. The repertoire holds tens of thousands of distinct CDR3 sequences, with approximately 15% as singletons. Sequencing was performed on CD8+ T cells from blood. These receptors were collected from a woman under 30 with multiple sclerosis.

Sample share makes this clonotype medium-sized. The chain links TRBV28 to TRBJ1-2, with 8 bases lining up with TRBD1. The trim removed 10 bases at V and 5 bases at J, leaving 18 bases unmatched. Germline V gene sequence: CDR1 MDHEN, CDR2 SYDVKM. The CDR3 contains 16 residues. The DNA of the CDR3 is TGTGCCACCGAGGTGAACTCCGGACAGGGAGGTTATGGCTACACCTTC. It encodes CATEVNSGQGGYGYTF.

The V call is TRBV6-5, the J call TRBJ2-3, with D unresolved. The V gene's germline CDR1 is MNHEY and CDR2 SVGAGI. V was shortened by 0 bases and J by 0 bases, with 4 bases between the two germline ends. The CDR3 covers 14 residues. CDR3 DNA: TGTGCCAGCAGTTACTCGCGGAGCACAGATACGCAGTATTTT. Its protein product is CASSYSRSTDTQYF.

This clonotype has ten or more counts. The chain is built from TRBV6-5 and TRBJ1-2, with D possibly being TRBD1 (5 bases). Germline values: CDR1 MNHEY, CDR2 SVGAGI. The CDR3 has 15 residues. V was clipped by 0 bases and J by 3 bases, with 11 bases between them. The CDR3 spells CASSYSAGYDYGYTF. The CDR3 region has the DNA TGTGCCAGCAGTTACTCGGCAGGGTACGACTATGGCTACACCTTC.

In this sample, this clonotype turned up many times. The chain is built from TRBV29-1 and TRBJ2-7; possibly TRBD1 for D (6 bases). V gave up 5 bases and J gave up 2 bases, with 10 bases separating them. Germline CDR1 reads SQVTM; CDR2 reads ANQGSEA. The CDR3 extends over 12 amino acids. The CDR3 sequence is CSVWTVTYEQYF. The CDR3, as DNA: TGCAGCGTTTGGACAGTAACCTACGAGCAGTACTTC.

There are many counts of this clonotype. The chain links TRBV5-6 to TRBJ2-3, with D maybe TRBD2 (5 bases). Germline-derived CDR1 and CDR2 are SGHDT and YYEEEE. V lost 0 bases and J lost 0, with 14 bases in between. There are 17 residues in the CDR3. In DNA form, the CDR3 reads TGTGCCAGCAGCTTGGTGTGGGTCGGCGGGAGCACAGATACGCAGTATTTT. Amino acids: CASSLVWVGGSTDTQYF. Full variable domain (missing parts from reference TRBV5-6 and TRBJ2-3): DAGVTQSPTHLIKTRGQQVTLRCSPKSGHDTVSWYQQALGQGPQFIFQYYEEEERQRGNFPDRFSGHQFPNYSSELNVNALLLGDSALYLCASSLVWVGGSTDTQYFGPGTRLTVL.

This clonotype came up many times. The chain carries TRBV7-9 and TRBJ1-2; a possible D gene is TRBD1 (6 bases). Germline CDR1 and CDR2: SEHNR and FQNEAQ (reference sequence). There are 14 residues in the CDR3. Trimming took 5 bases from V and 4 from J, leaving 14 bases between them. CDR3 loop: CASSLRTEAYGYTF. CDR3 nucleotide sequence: TGTGCCAGCAGCCTTAGGACAGAAGCCTATGGCTACACCTTC.

This clonotype has a count of ten or more. Here the CDR3 reads CASEAGETQYF. The CDR3 region has the DNA TGTGCCAGCGAGGCAGGGGAGACCCAGTACTTC. The rearrangement uses TRBV7-6 and TRBJ2-5, with D possibly matching TRBD1 (5 bases). V gave up 8 bases and J gave up 5 bases, with 9 bases separating them. CDR1 is SGHVS, CDR2 FNYEAQ, per germline. The CDR3 consists of 11 residues.